The present T cell receptor (beta chain) was sequenced within a study of somatic reversion in DOCK8 deficiency (dated by TCRdb to 2018 to 2020). For the study in its entirety: In the study, T cell receptor beta repertoires were compared across three groups: DOCK8-deficient patients, DOCK8-revertant patients and healthy volunteers. The study set out to investigate how, in DOCK8 deficiency, somatic reversion of pathogenic DOCK8 variants alters lymphocyte differentiation and function. The DOCK8-deficient patients included in the study had been previously reported.

Healthy control blood was obtained from volunteer donors provided by blood services in Australia and France. Genomic DNA for TCR repertoire analysis was extracted from either whole blood samples or PBMCs. Beyond this particular receptor, the publication reports: The methods did not state, for each individual sample, whether the source material was whole blood or PBMCs.

Libraries were prepared through multiplex PCR. Using EuroClonality-NGS primers, the TRB libraries were generated through a one-step amplicon PCR run on 100 ng genomic DNA. Sequencing of the TRB amplicons was carried out on Illumina MiSeq instruments using 2 x 250 bp version 2 chemistry. Per the authors' processing: IMGT/HighV-QUEST was used for primary TRB sequence analysis and V(D)J annotation. VDJtools was used to assess repertoire diversity and composition after nonfunctional clones were removed and samples were downsampled for comparisons between samples. TCRdb ran its own pipeline on the public reads, namely fastp trimming at Q25 and MiXCR clone calling, and kept in-frame beta chains. Each entry merges the rows of one CDR3 protein and shows their most common DNA and genes. The V and J calls and clone size come from TCRdb's table, not from the authors' own analysis. The sample records about 2,600 distinct CDR3 sequences, about 25% of which are singletons. The top ten hold 9.5% of the sample.

V and J are truncated by 4 bases and 0 bases respectively, leaving an intervening sequence of 6 bases. From a lookup of the germline V gene (reference sequence), CDR1 and CDR2 are LNHDA and SQIVND. The CDR3 runs 14 residues from the cysteine to the phenylalanine. Of the read, only the CDR3 DNA is kept; its 42 bases are in frame from base 1. This clonotype is characterized as large (0.1 to 1%). The antigen it binds to is not known. Nothing much larger sits one base from this clone, and base qualities are not available. Recombination linked TRBV19 to TRBJ1-4; a tentative D call is TRBD1 (5 bases match). The sequenced sample consisted of peripheral blood. This clonotype was sampled from a human donor in good health. The nucleotide sequence is given as TGTGCCAGTAGTAGGGGGACAACTAATGAAAAACTGTTTTTT. This encodes CASSRGTTNEKLFF. Joined to the reference TRBV19 and TRBJ1-4 proteins, this CDR3 gives the full variable domain: DGGITQSPKYLFRKEGQNVTLSCEQNLNHDAMYWYRQDPGQGLRLIYYSQIVNDFQKGDIAEGYSVSREKKESFPLTVTSAQKNPTAFYLCASSRGTTNEKLFFGSGTQLSVL.